The clone carrying this TCR beta chain was detected ten times or more. Its antigen is unknown. This entry belongs to a study of CD8 T cells in ankylosing spondylitis. Points from the study as a whole: Within ankylosing spondylitis blood, a TCR beta motif made up of seven to nine highly homologous variants appeared to be characteristic.

The germline gives CDR1 LGHDT, CDR2 YNNKEL (reference sequence). CDR3 length equals 15 residues. V dropped 3 bases and J dropped 2 bases, with 10 bases sitting between them. TCRdb independently ran MiXCR on the 5' RACE reads; one entry per CDR3 protein. The profile shows fewer than 550,000 distinct CDR3 sequences, under 5.5% of them singletons. Sequenced sample: blood, either unsorted or a sorted T cell fraction (not recorded which). The sequence was collected from a male donor with ankylosing spondylitis. The genes are TRBV3-1 and TRBJ2-2; the D is unclear. CDR3 loop: CASSQWTGNTGELFF. CDR3 in DNA: TGTGCCAGCAGCCAGTGGACGGGTAACACCGGGGAGCTGTTTTTT.